This T cell receptor beta chain is from a study of PD-L1 blockade in urothelial cancer. Study as a whole: Blood drawn 3 weeks (second dose) and 6 weeks after treatment start was analyzed.

Germline V CDR1 and CDR2: SGHVS, FQNEAQ. This CDR3 has 16 amino acids. Trimming took 1 base from V and 8 from J; bases not matched to a gene: 9. TCRdb's copy holds only in-frame clones and misses some; the assay was immunoSEQ multiplex PCR. The sample shows around 100,000 clones, 80% to 90% of them seen only once. Time point indicated: pretreatment peripheral blood. Urothelial carcinoma affected the patients, and it was locally advanced or metastatic. The J gene is TRBJ1-3, the V gene TRBV7-8, with 9 bases lining up with TRBD1. Sequences were derived from PBMCs, sampled around atezolizumab (anti-PD-L1) treatment. This clonotype originated in a man in his sixties with urothelial cancer. In DNA, the CDR3 is TGTGCCAGCAGCTTAGAACAGGGGGCGTTGTTGGACACCATATATTTT. Translation gives CASSLEQGALLDTIYF. The full variable domain, its missing parts supplied by reference TRBV7-8 and TRBJ1-3, is GAGVSQSPRYKVAKRGQDVALRCDPISGHVSLFWYQQALGQGPEFLTYFQNEAQLDKSGLPSDRFFAERPEGSVSTLKIQRTQQEDSAVYLCASSLEQGALLDTIYFGEGSWLTVV.